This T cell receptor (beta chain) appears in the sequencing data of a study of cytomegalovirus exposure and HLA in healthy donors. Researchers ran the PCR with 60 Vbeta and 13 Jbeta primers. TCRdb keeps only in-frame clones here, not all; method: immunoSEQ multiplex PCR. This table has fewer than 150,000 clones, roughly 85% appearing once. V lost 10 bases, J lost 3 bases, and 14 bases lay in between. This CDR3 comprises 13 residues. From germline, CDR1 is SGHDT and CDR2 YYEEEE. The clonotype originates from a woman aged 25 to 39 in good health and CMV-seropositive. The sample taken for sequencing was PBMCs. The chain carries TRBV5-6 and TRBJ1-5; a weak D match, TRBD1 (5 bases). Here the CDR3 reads CARGGALNQPQHF. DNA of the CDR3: TGTGCCCGGGGGGGAGCGCTCAATCAGCCCCAGCATTTT.